The 6 T cell receptor beta chains presented below share a single source sample, sequenced in a study of cytomegalovirus exposure and HLA in healthy donors (dated by TCRdb to 2016 to 2017). Library method: the immunoSEQ multiplex PCR assay. For the multiplex PCR, a mixture combining 60 forward primers for TCR Vbeta segments and 13 reverse primers for TCR Jbeta segments was used. TCRdb took over this immuneACCESS table, retaining in-frame rearrangements with V and J assigned. Such tables are incomplete; in checked studies, under half of the missing clones stem from an unresolved V gene, and the remainder is unexplained. Present in this sample are fewer than 200,000 clones, about 70% of which were seen just once. The ten most abundant clones make up about 1.7% of the sample. Sequencing was carried out using PBMCs. These receptors came from a woman under 40 in good health and CMV-seronegative.

V is TRBV5-6 and J is TRBJ2-3; the match to TRBD2 covers 10 bases. Per the germline V gene, CDR1 is SGHDT and CDR2 is YYEEEE. The V and J ends lost 2 bases and 5 bases, in that order; junction bases with no gene match: 11. The CDR3 is 17 amino acids. The CDR3 loop reads CASSFQAGGPFGDTQYF. CDR3 DNA: TGTGCCAGCAGCTTCCAAGCGGGAGGGCCTTTTGGAGATACGCAGTATTTT.

The chain joins TRBV6-5 to TRBJ2-4, with 8 positions matching TRBD1. Unmatched junction bases numbered 4, after V lost 6 bases and J lost 6 bases. This CDR3 comprises 13 residues. Germline V gene sequence: CDR1 MNHEY, CDR2 SVGAGI. The CDR3 loop is CASRTQGGNIQYF. The CDR3 DNA sequence: TGTGCCAGCAGAACACAGGGGGGAAACATTCAGTACTTC.

This chain joins TRBV12-5 and TRBJ1-2; no firm D call. The length of the CDR3 is 14 residues. V lost 4 bases to trimming and J lost 2 bases, with 11 bases between them. The germline CDR1 and CDR2 sequences are LGHNT and FRNRAP. This CDR3 reads CASGSAPGNYGYTF. CDR3 DNA: TGTGCTAGTGGTTCGGCTCCGGGGAACTATGGCTACACCTTC.

The CDR3 protein is CASSPGDLYNEQFF. The CDR3 bases are TGTGCCAGCAGCCCGGGGGACCTATACAATGAGCAGTTCTTC. The chain employs TRBV7-3 and TRBJ2-1, with a tentative D call TRBD2 (6 bases). CDR3 size: 14 residues. CDR1 and CDR2 (germline): SGHTA, FQGTGA. Deletions cut 5 bases from V and 4 bases from J, with 12 bases between.

This chain uses TRBV18 with TRBJ2-7; 11 nucleotides align to TRBD1. Trimming removed 3 bases from V and 4 bases from J; junction bases left unmatched: 5. The V gene's germline CDR1 is KGHSH and CDR2 LQKENI. This CDR3 contains 15 residues. CDR3 loop: CASSPGTGGSYEQYF. CDR3 nucleotide sequence: TGTGCCAGCTCACCTGGGACAGGGGGATCTTACGAGCAGTACTTC.

This sequence joins TRBV2 and TRBJ2-1, with TRBD2 matching 12 bases. The CDR3 is 15 amino acids. The V segment lost 4 bases and the J segment 9 bases; nucleotides outside the gene matches: 7. Germline lookup yields CDR1 SNHLY and CDR2 FYNNEI. CDR3 region: CASSVTSGRFSEQFF. The CDR3 DNA is TGTGCCAGCAGTGTAACTAGCGGGAGGTTTAGTGAGCAGTTCTTC.